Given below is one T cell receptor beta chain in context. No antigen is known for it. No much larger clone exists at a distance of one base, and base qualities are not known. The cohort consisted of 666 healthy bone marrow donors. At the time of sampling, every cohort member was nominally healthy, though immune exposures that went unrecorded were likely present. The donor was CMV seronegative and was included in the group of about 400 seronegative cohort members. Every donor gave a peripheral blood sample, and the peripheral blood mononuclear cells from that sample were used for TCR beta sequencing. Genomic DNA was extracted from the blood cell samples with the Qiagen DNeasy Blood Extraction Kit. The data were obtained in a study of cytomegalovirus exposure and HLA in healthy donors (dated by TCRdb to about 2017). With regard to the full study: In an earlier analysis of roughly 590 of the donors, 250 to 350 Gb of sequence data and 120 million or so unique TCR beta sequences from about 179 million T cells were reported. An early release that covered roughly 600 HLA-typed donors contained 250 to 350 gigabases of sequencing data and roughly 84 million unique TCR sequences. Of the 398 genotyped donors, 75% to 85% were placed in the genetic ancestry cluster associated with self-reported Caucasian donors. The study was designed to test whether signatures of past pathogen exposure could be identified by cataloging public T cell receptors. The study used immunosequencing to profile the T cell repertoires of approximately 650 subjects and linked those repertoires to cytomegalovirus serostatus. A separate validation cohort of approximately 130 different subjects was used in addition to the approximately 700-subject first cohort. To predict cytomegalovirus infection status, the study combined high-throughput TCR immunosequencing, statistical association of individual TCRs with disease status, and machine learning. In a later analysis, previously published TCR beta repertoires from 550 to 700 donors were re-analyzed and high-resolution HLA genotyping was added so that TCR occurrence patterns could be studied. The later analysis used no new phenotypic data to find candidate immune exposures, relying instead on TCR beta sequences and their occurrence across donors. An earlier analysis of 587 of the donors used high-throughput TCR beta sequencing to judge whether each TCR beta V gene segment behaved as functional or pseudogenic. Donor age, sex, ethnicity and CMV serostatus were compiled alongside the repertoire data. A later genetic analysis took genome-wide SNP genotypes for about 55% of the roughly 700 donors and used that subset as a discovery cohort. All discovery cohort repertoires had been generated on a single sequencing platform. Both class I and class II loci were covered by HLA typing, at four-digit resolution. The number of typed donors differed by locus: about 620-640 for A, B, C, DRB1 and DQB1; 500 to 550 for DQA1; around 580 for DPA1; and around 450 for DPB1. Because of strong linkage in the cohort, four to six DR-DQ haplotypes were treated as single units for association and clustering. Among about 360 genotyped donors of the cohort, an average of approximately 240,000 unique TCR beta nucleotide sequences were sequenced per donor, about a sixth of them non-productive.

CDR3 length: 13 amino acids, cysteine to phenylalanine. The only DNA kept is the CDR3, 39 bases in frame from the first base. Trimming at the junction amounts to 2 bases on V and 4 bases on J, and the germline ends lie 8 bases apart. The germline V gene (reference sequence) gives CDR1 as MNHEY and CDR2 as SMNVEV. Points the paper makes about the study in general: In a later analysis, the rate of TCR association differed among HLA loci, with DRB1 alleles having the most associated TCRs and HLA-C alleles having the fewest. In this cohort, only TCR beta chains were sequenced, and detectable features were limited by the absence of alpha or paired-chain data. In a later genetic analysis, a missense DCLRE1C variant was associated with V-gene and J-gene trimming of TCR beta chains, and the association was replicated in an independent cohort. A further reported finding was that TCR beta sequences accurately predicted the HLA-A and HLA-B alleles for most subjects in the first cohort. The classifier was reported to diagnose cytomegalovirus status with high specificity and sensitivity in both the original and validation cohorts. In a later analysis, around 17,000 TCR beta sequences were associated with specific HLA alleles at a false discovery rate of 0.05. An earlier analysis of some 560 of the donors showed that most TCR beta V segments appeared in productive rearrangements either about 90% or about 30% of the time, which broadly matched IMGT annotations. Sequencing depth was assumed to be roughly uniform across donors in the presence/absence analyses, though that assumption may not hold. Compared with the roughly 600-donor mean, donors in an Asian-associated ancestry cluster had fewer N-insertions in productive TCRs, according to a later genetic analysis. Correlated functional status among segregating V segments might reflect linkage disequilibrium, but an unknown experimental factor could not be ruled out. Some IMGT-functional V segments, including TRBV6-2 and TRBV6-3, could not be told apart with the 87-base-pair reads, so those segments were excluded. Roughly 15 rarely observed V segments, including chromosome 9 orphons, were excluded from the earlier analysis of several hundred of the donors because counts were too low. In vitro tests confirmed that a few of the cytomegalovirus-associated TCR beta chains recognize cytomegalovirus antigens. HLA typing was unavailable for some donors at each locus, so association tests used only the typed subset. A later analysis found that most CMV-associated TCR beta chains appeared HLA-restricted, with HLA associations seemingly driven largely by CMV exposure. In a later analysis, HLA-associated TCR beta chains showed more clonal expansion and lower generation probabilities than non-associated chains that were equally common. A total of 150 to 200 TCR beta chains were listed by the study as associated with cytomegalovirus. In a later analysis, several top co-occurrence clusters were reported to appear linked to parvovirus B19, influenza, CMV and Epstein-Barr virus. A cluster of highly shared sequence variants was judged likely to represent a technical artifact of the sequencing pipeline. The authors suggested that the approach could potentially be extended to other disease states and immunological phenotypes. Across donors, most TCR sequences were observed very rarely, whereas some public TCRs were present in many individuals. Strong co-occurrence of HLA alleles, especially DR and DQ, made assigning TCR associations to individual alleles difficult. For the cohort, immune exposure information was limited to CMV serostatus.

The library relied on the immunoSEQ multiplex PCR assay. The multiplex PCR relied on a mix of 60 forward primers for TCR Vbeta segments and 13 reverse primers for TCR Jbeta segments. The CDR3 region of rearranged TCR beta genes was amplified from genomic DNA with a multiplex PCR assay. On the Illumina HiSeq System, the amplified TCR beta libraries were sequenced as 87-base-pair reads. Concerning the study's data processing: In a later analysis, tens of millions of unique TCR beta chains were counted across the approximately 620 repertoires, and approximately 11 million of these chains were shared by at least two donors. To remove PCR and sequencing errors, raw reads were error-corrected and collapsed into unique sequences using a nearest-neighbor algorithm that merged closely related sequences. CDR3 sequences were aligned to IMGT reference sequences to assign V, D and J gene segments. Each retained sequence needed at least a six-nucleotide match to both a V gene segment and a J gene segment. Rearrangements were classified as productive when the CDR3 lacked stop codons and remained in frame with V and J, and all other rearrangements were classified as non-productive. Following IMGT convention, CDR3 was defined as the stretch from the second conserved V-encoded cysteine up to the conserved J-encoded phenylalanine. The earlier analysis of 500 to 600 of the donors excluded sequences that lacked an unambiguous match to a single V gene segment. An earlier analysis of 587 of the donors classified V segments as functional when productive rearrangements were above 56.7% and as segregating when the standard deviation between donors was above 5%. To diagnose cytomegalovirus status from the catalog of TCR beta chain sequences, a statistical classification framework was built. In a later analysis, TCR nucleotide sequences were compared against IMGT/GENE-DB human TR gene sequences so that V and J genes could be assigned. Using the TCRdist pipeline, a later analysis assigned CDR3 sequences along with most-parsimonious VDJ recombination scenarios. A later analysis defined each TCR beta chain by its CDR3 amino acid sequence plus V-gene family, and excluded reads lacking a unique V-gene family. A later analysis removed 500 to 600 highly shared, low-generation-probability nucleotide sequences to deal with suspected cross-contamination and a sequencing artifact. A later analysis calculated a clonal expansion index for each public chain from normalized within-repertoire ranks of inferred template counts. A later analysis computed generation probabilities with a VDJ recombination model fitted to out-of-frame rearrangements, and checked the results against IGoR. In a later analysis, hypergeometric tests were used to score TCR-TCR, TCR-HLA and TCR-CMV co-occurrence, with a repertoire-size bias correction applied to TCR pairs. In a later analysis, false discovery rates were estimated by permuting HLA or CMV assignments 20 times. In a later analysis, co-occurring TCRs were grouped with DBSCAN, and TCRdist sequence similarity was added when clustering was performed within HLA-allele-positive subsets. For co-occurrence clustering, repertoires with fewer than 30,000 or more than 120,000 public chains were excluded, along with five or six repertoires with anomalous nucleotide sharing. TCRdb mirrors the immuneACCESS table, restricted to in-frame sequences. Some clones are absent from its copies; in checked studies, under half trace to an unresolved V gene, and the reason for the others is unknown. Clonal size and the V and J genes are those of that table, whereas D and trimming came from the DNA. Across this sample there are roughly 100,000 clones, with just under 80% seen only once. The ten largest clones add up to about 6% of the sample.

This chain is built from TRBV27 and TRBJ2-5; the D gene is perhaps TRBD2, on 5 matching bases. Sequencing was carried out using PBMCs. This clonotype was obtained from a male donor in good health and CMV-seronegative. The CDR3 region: CASSLIRGETQYF. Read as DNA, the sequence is TGTGCCAGCAGTTTAATTCGGGGAGAGACCCAGTACTTC.